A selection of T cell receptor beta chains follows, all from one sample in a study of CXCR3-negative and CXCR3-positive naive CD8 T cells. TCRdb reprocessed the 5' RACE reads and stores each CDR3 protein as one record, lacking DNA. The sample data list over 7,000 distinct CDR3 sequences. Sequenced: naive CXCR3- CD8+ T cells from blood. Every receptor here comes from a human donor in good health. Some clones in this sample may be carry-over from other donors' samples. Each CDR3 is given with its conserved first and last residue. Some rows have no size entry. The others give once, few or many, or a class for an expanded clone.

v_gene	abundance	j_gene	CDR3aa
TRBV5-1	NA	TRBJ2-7	CASSYSGNTNEQYF
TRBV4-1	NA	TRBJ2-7	CASSQGTGYEQYF
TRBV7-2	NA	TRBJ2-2	CASSPALLTSGSQGRLGTGELFF
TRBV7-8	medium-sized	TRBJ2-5	CASSLGASGQETQYF
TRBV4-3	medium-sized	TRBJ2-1	CASRDGGTGYNEQFF
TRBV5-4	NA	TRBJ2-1	CASNTSPGLSYNEQFF
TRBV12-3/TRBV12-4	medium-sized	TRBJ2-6	CASSQPGRSGANVLTF
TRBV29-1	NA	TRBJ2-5	CSVPRGTETQYF
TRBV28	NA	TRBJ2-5	CASSPYPGLAVQETQYF
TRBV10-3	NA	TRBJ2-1	CAISDPGTSELNEQFF
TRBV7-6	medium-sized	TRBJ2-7	CASSLAGHPSYEQYF
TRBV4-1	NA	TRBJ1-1	CASSQGWNTEAFF
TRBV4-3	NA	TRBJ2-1	CASSSEGSSYNEQFF
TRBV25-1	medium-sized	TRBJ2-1	CASSEYQGAISYEQFF
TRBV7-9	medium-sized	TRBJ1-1	CASSPPTGDTEAFF
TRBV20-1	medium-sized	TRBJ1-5	CSASEQGSGNQPQHF
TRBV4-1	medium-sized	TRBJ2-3	CASSQELGTGNPDTQYF
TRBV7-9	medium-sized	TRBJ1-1	CASSLSRGQNTEAFF
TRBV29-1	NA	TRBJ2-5	CSVGGQGKGETQYF
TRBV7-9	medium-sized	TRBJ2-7	CASSPRDPSSYEQYF
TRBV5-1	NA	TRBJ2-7	CASSLGQGHSYEQYF
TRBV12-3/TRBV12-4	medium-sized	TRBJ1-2	CASTPTGDGYTF
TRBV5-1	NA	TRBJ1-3	CASSLVSVTIGNTIYF
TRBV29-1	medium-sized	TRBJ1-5	CSVSGGDSNQPQHF
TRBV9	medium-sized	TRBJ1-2	CASSASSRGAVYGYTF
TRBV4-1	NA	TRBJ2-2	CASSRLLSGSDTGELFF
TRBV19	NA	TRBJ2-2	CASSIGRLAVNTGELFF
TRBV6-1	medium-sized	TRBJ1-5	CASSGTPEGQPQHF
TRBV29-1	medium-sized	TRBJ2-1	CSVEDLYNEQFF
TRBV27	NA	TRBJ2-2	CASSSGLAATGELFF
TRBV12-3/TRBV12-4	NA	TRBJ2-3	CASSAGLDSKDTQYF
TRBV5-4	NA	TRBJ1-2	CASSLSTPAFGYTF
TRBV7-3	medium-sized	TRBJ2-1	CASSSRPSGPYNEQFF
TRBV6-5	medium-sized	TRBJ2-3	CASSSGGRSSDTQYF
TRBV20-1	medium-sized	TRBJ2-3	CSARDSGKTDTQYF
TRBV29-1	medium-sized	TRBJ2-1	CSVVGGGGEYNEQFF
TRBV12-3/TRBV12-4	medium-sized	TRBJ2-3	CASSLISGKTDTQYF
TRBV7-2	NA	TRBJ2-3	CASASVAGQPDTQYF
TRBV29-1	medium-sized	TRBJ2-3	CSVAGVAGDTQYF
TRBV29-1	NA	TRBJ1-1	CSVDVGSGTEAFF
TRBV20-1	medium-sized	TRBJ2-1	CSARDFKGGTSGTHEQFF